This T cell receptor beta chain was identified during a study of T cells in Graves' hyperthyroidism and ophthalmopathy. This CDR3 has 17 amino acids. Per the germline V gene, CDR1 is SGDLS and CDR2 is YYNGEE. V gave up 0 bases and J gave up 2 bases; unmatched junction bases: 3. Researchers took RNA transcripts and amplified the TCR beta CDR3 regions from them. With the HTBI primer set, the TCR CDR3 went through a first round of RT-PCR. One entry per CDR3 protein results from TCRdb running MiXCR on the multiplex PCR reads. The sample includes some 300,000 distinct CDR3 sequences, roughly 13% of them seen just once.

The chain recombines TRBV9 with TRBJ2-6, with 9 bases identical to TRBD2. This receptor was obtained from a woman in her twenties or thirties with Graves' hyperthyroidism that later progressed to Graves' ophthalmopathy. Sequencing was performed on blood. The CDR3 sequence is CASSVDPSGTGANVLTF. Here the CDR3 DNA reads TGTGCCAGCAGCGTAGATCCTAGCGGGACTGGGGCCAACGTCCTGACTTTC.